The rows below give T cell receptor beta chains drawn from one sample of a study of OX40 agonist ivuxolimab in advanced cancers. Data came from immunoSEQ multiplex PCR; TCRdb stores just in-frame clones and leaves some out. The table shows about 80,000 clones, with 90% occurring only once. The sample was CD4+ or CD8+ T cells sorted from blood, taken in a trial of the OX40 agonist ivuxolimab. The origin of the receptors is an adult with an advanced solid tumor such as melanoma, head and neck, liver or kidney cancer. CDR3s include the opening cysteine and the closing phenylalanine or tryptophan. Each record gives: D gene, J gene, CDR3 length, V gene, clone size, CDR3 protein, CDR3 DNA. A D gene is named only where the DNA matches it firmly. Size is stated for part of the rows, as once, few or many counts, or as a class when the clone is expanded.

TRBD1 | TRBJ1-1 | 15 | TRBV6-5 | NA | CASSYYTGVGTEAFF | TGTGCCAGCAGTTACTATACAGGGGTAGGGACTGAAGCTTTCTTT
TRBD1 | TRBJ1-5 | 14 | TRBV28 | NA | CASRGTEPPQPQHF | TGTGCCAGCAGGGGGACAGAACCTCCTCAGCCCCAGCATTTT
NA | TRBJ2-6 | 15 | TRBV27 | NA | CASSFVRAGANVLTF | TGTGCCAGCAGTTTTGTCAGGGCTGGGGCCAACGTCCTGACTTTC
NA | TRBJ2-2 | 15 | TRBV5-1 | NA | CASASASFNTGELFF | TGCGCCAGCGCTTCGGCTAGCTTCAACACCGGGGAGCTGTTTTTT
NA | TRBJ1-5 | 14 | TRBV7-9 | NA | CASSLLGGNQPQHF | TGTGCCAGCAGCTTATTGGGGGGAAATCAGCCCCAGCATTTT
TRBD1 | TRBJ2-3 | 16 | TRBV19 | NA | CASRSPGQGSSDTQYF | TGTGCCAGTAGGTCACCGGGACAGGGTTCCTCAGATACGCAGTATTTT
TRBD1 | TRBJ1-2 | 15 | TRBV5-1 | few | CASSLGQGRVYGYTF | TGCGCCAGCAGCTTGGGACAGGGAAGAGTCTATGGCTACACCTTC
NA | TRBJ1-2 | 12 | TRBV29-1 | NA | CSVETALGSYTF | TGCAGCGTTGAAACGGCGCTCGGGAGCTACACCTTC
TRBD1 | TRBJ1-4 | 14 | TRBV7-8 | NA | CASSGQGRGEKLFF | TGTGCCAGCAGCGGACAGGGGAGAGGGGAAAAACTGTTTTTT
TRBD2 | TRBJ2-1 | 17 | TRBV11-1 | NA | CASSLGTSGISYNEQFF | TGTGCCAGCAGCTTAGGGACTAGCGGGATCTCCTACAATGAGCAGTTCTTC
TRBD2 | TRBJ2-5 | 13 | TRBV7-9 | NA | CASSFAGEETQYF | TGTGCCAGCAGCTTTGCGGGAGAAGAGACCCAGTACTTC
NA | TRBJ2-3 | 12 | TRBV28 | NA | CASSPSTDTQYF | TGTGCCAGCAGCCCTTCCACAGATACGCAGTATTTT
NA | TRBJ2-1 | 13 | TRBV5-4 | NA | CASSPRPQDEQFF | TGTGCCAGCAGCCCCCGACCTCAGGATGAGCAGTTCTTC
NA | TRBJ1-4 | 12 | TRBV28 | NA | CASSFFGEKLFF | TGTGCCAGCAGTTTTTTTGGTGAAAAACTGTTTTTT
NA | TRBJ2-7 | 8 | TRBV3-2 | once | CASGEQYF | TGTGCCAGCGGAGAGCAGTACTTC
NA | TRBJ2-1 | 16 | TRBV7-9 | NA | CASSSRTGPNYNEQFF | TGTGCCAGCAGCTCCAGGACCGGCCCCAACTACAATGAGCAGTTCTTC
NA | TRBJ2-5 | 14 | TRBV7-9 | once | CASSLGGAGETQYF | TGTGCCAGCAGCTTAGGAGGGGCGGGGGAGACCCAGTACTTC
TRBD1 | TRBJ1-1 | 12 | TRBV7-9 | NA | CASSLMTGEAFF | TGTGCCAGCAGCTTAATGACAGGGGAAGCTTTCTTT
NA | TRBJ2-3 | 12 | TRBV19 | NA | CASSISTDTQYF | TGTGCCAGTAGTATCAGCACAGATACGCAGTATTTT
NA | TRBJ1-1 | 13 | TRBV18 | once | CASSPPANTEAFF | TGTGCCAGCTCACCACCGGCGAACACTGAAGCTTTCTTT
TRBD2 | TRBJ2-3 | 15 | TRBV6-1 | NA | CASSAGLAGANTQYF | TGTGCCAGCAGTGCGGGACTAGCGGGAGCAAATACGCAGTATTTT
NA | TRBJ2-5 | 15 | TRBV5-4 | NA | CASSRRGTRLEAQYF | TGTGCCAGCAGCCGGAGGGGGACCCGCCTGGAAGCCCAGTACTTC
TRBD1 | TRBJ1-1 | 15 | TRBV18 | NA | CASSLRTGDGTEAFF | TGTGCCAGCTCCCTAAGGACAGGGGATGGGACTGAAGCTTTCTTT
NA | TRBJ1-2 | 13 | TRBV6-1 | NA | CASRDRLFSGYTF | TGTGCCAGCCGGGACCGCCTTTTTTCTGGCTACACCTTC
TRBD1 | TRBJ1-2 | 14 | TRBV6-6 | NA | CASSLRQGASGYTF | TGTGCCAGCAGTTTGCGACAGGGGGCATCTGGCTACACCTTC
NA | TRBJ2-3 | 14 | TRBV11-3 | NA | CASGFAGATDTQYF | TGTGCCAGCGGATTCGCAGGGGCCACAGATACGCAGTATTTT
TRBD1 | TRBJ2-1 | 15 | TRBV6-6 | NA | CASSYGTGGYNEQFF | TGTGCCAGCAGTTATGGGACAGGGGGTTACAATGAGCAGTTCTTC
NA | TRBJ2-1 | 15 | TRBV7-8 | NA | CASSPTPSSYNEQFF | TGTGCCAGCAGCCCGACGCCTAGTTCCTACAATGAGCAGTTCTTC
NA | TRBJ2-1 | 16 | TRBV11-2 | NA | CASSLVTGSSYNEQFF | TGTGCCAGCAGCTTAGTAACGGGGAGCTCCTACAATGAGCAGTTCTTC
NA | TRBJ2-1 | 13 | TRBV2 | NA | CASSEEEYNEQFF | TGTGCCAGCAGTGAAGAAGAGTACAATGAGCAGTTCTTC
NA | TRBJ2-4 | 19 | TRBV19 | NA | CASSIDARPYGIAKNIQYF | TGTGCCAGTAGTATAGATGCGAGGCCCTATGGGATAGCCAAAAACATTCAGTACTTC
NA | TRBJ1-4 | 16 | TRBV7-9 | NA | CASSLVLGQTNEKLFF | TGTGCCAGCAGCTTAGTACTGGGTCAGACTAATGAAAAACTGTTTTTT
NA | TRBJ1-5 | 14 | TRBV4-1 | NA | CASSQYGVDQPQHF | TGCGCCAGCAGCCAATACGGGGTCGATCAGCCCCAGCATTTT
NA | TRBJ1-2 | 14 | TRBV25-1 | NA | CASRGVSWYYGYTF | TGTGCCAGCAGGGGGGTTAGTTGGTACTATGGCTACACCTTC
TRBD2 | TRBJ2-5 | 13 | TRBV27 | few | CASRTSGRETQYF | TGTGCCAGCCGGACTAGCGGGAGGGAGACCCAGTACTTC
NA | TRBJ2-4 | 17 | TRBV4-2 | NA | CASSQDPGATAKNIQYF | TGTGCCAGCAGCCAAGATCCCGGCGCGACCGCCAAAAACATTCAGTACTTC
TRBD1 | TRBJ2-7 | 13 | TRBV11-1 | NA | CASSSDRAYEQYF | TGTGCCAGCAGCTCCGACAGGGCCTACGAGCAGTACTTC
TRBD2 | TRBJ2-5 | 15 | TRBV5-6 | NA | CASSSGGAGGETQYF | TGTGCCAGCAGCTCCGGTGGCGCGGGAGGTGAGACCCAGTACTTC
NA | TRBJ1-5 | 14 | TRBV13 | NA | CASSLGGGGEPQHF | TGTGCCAGCAGCTTAGGTGGCGGTGGGGAGCCCCAGCATTTT
NA | TRBJ1-2 | 15 | TRBV5-1 | NA | CASSLAGRNTYGYTF | TGCGCCAGCAGCTTGGCCGGCAGGAATACCTATGGCTACACCTTC
NA | TRBJ2-7 | 14 | TRBV6-1 | NA | CASTRGGSSYEQYF | TGTGCCAGCACCCGAGGAGGGTCCTCCTACGAGCAGTACTTC
NA | TRBJ2-3 | 16 | TRBV4-3 | NA | CASSLNTKSSTDTQYF | TGCGCCAGCAGCCTAAATACAAAATCTAGCACAGATACGCAGTATTTT